These 17 T cell receptor beta chains came from one sample sequenced in a study of T cell responses to AZD1222 COVID-19 vaccine. TCRdb's table, derived via immunoSEQ multiplex PCR, lists solely in-frame clones and lacks some. Among around 100,000 clones listed, approximately 90% were seen once. The material sequenced was peripheral blood, taken on day 0 of AZD1222 vaccination. All receptors derive from an adult in good health.

J is TRBJ1-1 and V is TRBV3-1 (or the pseudogene TRBV3-2); D is unresolved. V was pared by 4 bases and J by 1 base, with 7 bases between. The CDR3 runs to 13 residues. Germline assignment: CDR1 LGHDT and CDR2 YNNKEL (reference sequence). DNA for the CDR3: TGTGCCAGCAGCCCGGACGGGAACACTGAAGCTTTCTTT. This translates into CASSPDGNTEAFF.

This sequence joins TRBV5-1 and TRBJ1-1; D unresolved. CDR1 is SGHRS and CDR2 is YFSETQ in the germline V gene. The length of the CDR3 is 13 residues. The ends were cut back, 3 bases at V and 7 bases at J, with 13 bases in the middle. CDR3 in DNA: TGCGCCAGCAGCTCGCCGGGAGGGCGTGAAGCTTTCTTT. This encodes CASSSPGGREAFF.

The chain is built from TRBV29-1 and TRBJ1-3; D not certain. The CDR3 is 11 residues long. Looked up from germline, CDR1 is SQVTM and CDR2 is ANQGSEA. Between the trimmed V and J ends, which lost 2 bases and 4 bases, there was a span of 3 bases. CDR3 bases: TGCAGCGTTGAACAGGGAAACACCATATATTTT. Its translation is CSVEQGNTIYF.

The chain carries TRBV2 and TRBJ1-4; D gene uncertain. The germline V gene encodes CDR1 SNHLY and CDR2 FYNNEI. The CDR3 has 13 amino acids. Deletions cut 10 bases from V and 12 bases from J, with 21 bases between. CDR3 region: CANPPGSLGELFF. The CDR3 coding sequence is TGTGCCAATCCTCCCGGCTCACTCGGGGAACTGTTTTTT.

V and J are TRBV7-9 and TRBJ1-2; D unclear. The CDR3 contains 16 residues. The germline V gene has CDR1 SEHNR and CDR2 FQNEAQ (reference sequence). V was cut by 2 bases and J by 0 bases, with 13 bases left in between. The CDR3 sequence is CASSLKMASSNYGYTF. CDR3 sequence (DNA): TGTGCCAGCAGCTTAAAGATGGCGAGCTCTAACTATGGCTACACCTTC.

This clone was counted once. V gene TRBV29-1 combines with J gene TRBJ2-5; 8 positions agree with TRBD2. The CDR3 runs to 15 residues. V gave up 3 bases and J gave up 5 bases; unmatched junction bases: 11. Germline CDR1 and CDR2: SQVTM and ANQGSEA. The CDR3: CSVELREGGGETQYF. As DNA, the CDR3 is TGCAGCGTTGAGCTCCGGGAAGGCGGGGGGGAGACCCAGTACTTC. Full variable domain (remainder filled in from reference TRBV29-1 and TRBJ2-5): SAVISQKPSRDICQRGTSLTIQCQVDSQVTMMFWYRQQPGQSLTLIATANQGSEATYESGFVIDKFPISRPNLTFSTLTVSNMSPEDSSIYLCSVELREGGGETQYFGPGTRLLVL.

A single count supports this clone. CDR3 residues: CASRVAGGAYNEQFF. The CDR3 nucleotides read TGTGCCAGTAGGGTAGCGGGGGGCGCTTACAATGAGCAGTTCTTC. The chain has TRBV19 and TRBJ2-1, with 10 bases matching TRBD2. Unmatched junction bases numbered 6, after V lost 6 bases and J lost 4 bases. The CDR3 contains 15 residues. Germline CDR1 reads LNHDA; CDR2 reads SQIVND (reference sequence). The variable domain in full, completed from reference TRBV19 and TRBJ2-1, reads DGGITQSPKYLFRKEGQNVTLSCEQNLNHDAMYWYRQDPGQGLRLIYYSQIVNDFQKGDIAEGYSVSREKKESFPLTVTSAQKNPTAFYLCASRVAGGAYNEQFFGPGTRLTVL.

This chain joins TRBV25-1 and TRBJ2-3; 9 positions match TRBD1. This CDR3 region has 15 residues. Per the germline V gene, CDR1 is MGHDK and CDR2 is SYGVNS. With V trimmed by 10 bases and J by 5 bases, 13 bases remained unmatched. The CDR3 nucleotides read TGTGCCACTCAACCGGACAGGGGAGGGAAAGATACGCAGTATTTT. Its translation is CATQPDRGGKDTQYF. Filled out from reference TRBV25-1 and TRBJ2-3, the complete variable domain reads EADIYQTPRYLVIGTGKKITLECSQTMGHDKMYWYQQDPGMELHLIHYSYGVNSTEKGDLSSESTVSRIRTEHFPLTLESARPSHTSQYLCATQPDRGGKDTQYFGPGTRLTVL.

The chain links TRBV15 to TRBJ2-7; 7 bases line up with TRBD2. J lost 0 bases, V lost 8 bases, and 4 bases had no gene match. This CDR3 comprises 13 residues. Germline assignment: CDR1 LNHNV and CDR2 YYDKDF (reference sequence). The CDR3 reads CATGEGPSYEQYF. CDR3 DNA sequence: TGTGCCACCGGGGAGGGGCCCTCCTACGAGCAGTACTTC.

This clone was seen a single time. The chain has TRBV6-1 and TRBJ1-1; unclear D gene. Trimming removed 1 base from V and 7 bases from J, with 10 bases in between. This CDR3 spans 13 amino acids. CDR1 is MNHNS, CDR2 SASEGT, per germline. DNA for the CDR3: TGTGCCAGCAGTGAAGGCCCAGGTGGTGAAGCTTTCTTT. Translated, it gives CASSEGPGGEAFF.

This clone occurred once. This chain joins TRBV15 and TRBJ1-2, with 11 bases identical to TRBD1. Germline V lookup: CDR1 LNHNV, CDR2 YYDKDF (reference sequence). Losses at the gene ends were 5 bases for V and 4 bases for J; bases not matched to a gene: 15. The CDR3 length is 18 residues. The CDR3: CATSGYLGQGGHGYGYTF. Here the CDR3 DNA reads TGTGCCACCAGCGGATATTTGGGACAGGGGGGCCACGGCTATGGCTACACCTTC.

The chain employs TRBV12-3 or TRBV12-4 and TRBJ2-7, with a weak D call TRBD1 (6 bases). The ends were cut back, 6 bases at V and 4 bases at J, with 13 bases in the middle. The CDR3 has 13 amino acids. The CDR3 loop reads CASRKETGYEQYF. As DNA, the CDR3 is TGTGCCAGCAGAAAAGAAACAGGGTACGAGCAGTACTTC.

A single count supports this clone. The rearrangement uses TRBV5-6 and TRBJ1-4, with TRBD1 matching over 9 bases. CDR1 SGHDT and CDR2 YYEEEE come from the germline V gene. V shed 4 bases, J shed 2 bases, and the junction held 6 bases outside the gene matches. This CDR3 has 16 amino acids. The CDR3: CASSERGTGTNEKLFF. DNA of the CDR3: TGTGCCAGCAGCGAAAGGGGGACAGGGACTAATGAAAAACTGTTTTTT.

The chain uses TRBV2 and TRBJ1-6; 7 bases are a match to TRBD1. Germline CDR1 and CDR2: SNHLY and FYNNEI. The CDR3 contains 15 residues. Losses at the gene ends were 7 bases for V and 8 bases for J; bases not matched to a gene: 11. This CDR3 is CASTVRQGGDSPLHF. CDR3 sequence (DNA): TGTGCCAGCACGGTCAGACAGGGTGGTGATTCACCCCTCCACTTT.

The chain employs TRBV11-2 and TRBJ1-1; TRBD1 matches 7 bases. The ends lost 5 bases at V and 4 bases at J; junction bases unmatched: 10. Looked up from germline, CDR1 is SGHAT and CDR2 is FQNNGV. The CDR3 loop spans 15 amino acids. The CDR3 protein is CASSTYRGGGTEAFF. The CDR3 DNA follows: TGTGCCAGCAGCACCTACAGGGGCGGCGGCACTGAAGCTTTCTTT.

The chain carries TRBV5-6 and TRBJ2-7; D gene unclear. V shed 1 base and J shed 0 bases, with 5 bases lying between them. This CDR3 comprises 13 residues. The V gene's germline CDR1 is SGHDT and CDR2 YYEEEE. The CDR3 loop reads CASSLPTSYEQYF. CDR3 in DNA: TGTGCCAGCAGCTTGCCAACCTCCTACGAGCAGTACTTC.

This chain joins TRBV28 and TRBJ1-6; D call uncertain. V was clipped by 5 bases and J by 7 bases, with 15 bases between them. CDR1 and CDR2 from the germline V gene are MDHEN and SYDVKM. The CDR3 loop spans 15 amino acids. CDR3 amino acids: CASSPTTGSNSPLHF. The DNA for the CDR3 is TGTGCCAGCAGTCCAACGACCGGGTCAAATTCACCCCTCCACTTT.